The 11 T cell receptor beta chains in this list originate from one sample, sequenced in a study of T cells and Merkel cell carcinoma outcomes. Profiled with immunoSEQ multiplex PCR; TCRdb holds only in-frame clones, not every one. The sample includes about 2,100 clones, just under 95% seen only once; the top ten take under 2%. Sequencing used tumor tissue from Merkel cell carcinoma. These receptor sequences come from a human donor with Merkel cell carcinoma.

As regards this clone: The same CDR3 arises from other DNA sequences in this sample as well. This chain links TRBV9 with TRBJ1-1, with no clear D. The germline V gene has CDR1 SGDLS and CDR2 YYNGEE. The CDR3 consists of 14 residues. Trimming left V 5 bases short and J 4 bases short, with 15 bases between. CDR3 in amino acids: CASSPIPFGTEAFF. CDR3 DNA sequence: TGTGCCAGCAGTCCCATTCCCTTCGGCACTGAAGCTTTCTTT.

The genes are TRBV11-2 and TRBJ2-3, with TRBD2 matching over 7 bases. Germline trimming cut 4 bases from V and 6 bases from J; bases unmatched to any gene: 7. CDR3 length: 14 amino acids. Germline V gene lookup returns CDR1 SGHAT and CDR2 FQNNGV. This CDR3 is CASSSNPSGDTQYF. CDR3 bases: TGTGCCAGCAGCTCCAACCCTAGCGGTGATACGCAGTATTTT.

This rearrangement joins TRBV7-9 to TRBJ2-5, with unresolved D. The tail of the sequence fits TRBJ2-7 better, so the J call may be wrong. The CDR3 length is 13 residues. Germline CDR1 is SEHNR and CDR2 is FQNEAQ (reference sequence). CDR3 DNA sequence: TGTGCCAGCAGCTTTAACACAGCTTACGAGCAGTACTTC. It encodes CASSFNTAYEQYF.

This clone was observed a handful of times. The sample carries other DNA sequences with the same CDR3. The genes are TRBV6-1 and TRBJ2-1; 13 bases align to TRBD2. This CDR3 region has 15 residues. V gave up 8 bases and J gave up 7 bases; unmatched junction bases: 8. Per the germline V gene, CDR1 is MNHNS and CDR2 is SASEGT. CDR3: CASSFGTSGDNEQFF. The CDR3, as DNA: TGTGCCAGCTCCTTTGGGACTAGCGGGGATAATGAGCAGTTCTTC.

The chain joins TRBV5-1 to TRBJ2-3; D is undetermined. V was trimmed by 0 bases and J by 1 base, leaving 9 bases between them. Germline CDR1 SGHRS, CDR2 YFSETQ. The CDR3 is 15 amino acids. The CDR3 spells CASSLAGVGTDTQYF. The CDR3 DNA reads TGCGCCAGCAGCTTGGCGGGTGTCGGCACAGATACGCAGTATTTT.

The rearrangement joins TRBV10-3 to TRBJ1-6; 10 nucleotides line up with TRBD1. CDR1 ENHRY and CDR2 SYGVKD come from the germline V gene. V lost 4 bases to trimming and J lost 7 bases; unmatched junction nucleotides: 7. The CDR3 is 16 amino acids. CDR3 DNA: TGTGCCATCAGTGCCTTCGGACAGGGGGAGAATTCACCCCTCCACTTT. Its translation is CAISAFGQGENSPLHF.

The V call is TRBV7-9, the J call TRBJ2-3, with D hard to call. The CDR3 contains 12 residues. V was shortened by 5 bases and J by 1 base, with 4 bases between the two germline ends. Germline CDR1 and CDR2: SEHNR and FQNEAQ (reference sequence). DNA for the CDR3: TGTGCCAGCAGCCGCCGCACAGATACGCAGTATTTT. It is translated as CASSRRTDTQYF.

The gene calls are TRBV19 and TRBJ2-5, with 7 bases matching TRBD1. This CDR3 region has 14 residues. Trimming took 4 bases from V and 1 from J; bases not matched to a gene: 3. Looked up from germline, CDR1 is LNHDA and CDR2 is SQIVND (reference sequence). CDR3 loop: CASSKNRGQETQYF. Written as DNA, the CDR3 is TGTGCCAGTAGTAAAAACAGGGGCCAAGAGACCCAGTACTTC.

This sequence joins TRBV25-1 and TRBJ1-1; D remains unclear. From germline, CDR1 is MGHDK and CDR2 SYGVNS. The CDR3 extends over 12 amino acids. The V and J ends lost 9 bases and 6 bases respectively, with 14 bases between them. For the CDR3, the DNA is TGTGCCAGTAATGCGGGAATTTCTGAAGCTTTCTTT. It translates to CASNAGISEAFF.

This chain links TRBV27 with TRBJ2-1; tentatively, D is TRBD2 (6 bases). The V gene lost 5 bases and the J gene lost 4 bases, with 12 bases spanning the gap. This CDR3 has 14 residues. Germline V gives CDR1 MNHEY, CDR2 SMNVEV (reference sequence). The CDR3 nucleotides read TGTGCCAGCAGTCTGGCTGGGGGGTACAATGAGCAGTTCTTC. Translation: CASSLAGGYNEQFF.

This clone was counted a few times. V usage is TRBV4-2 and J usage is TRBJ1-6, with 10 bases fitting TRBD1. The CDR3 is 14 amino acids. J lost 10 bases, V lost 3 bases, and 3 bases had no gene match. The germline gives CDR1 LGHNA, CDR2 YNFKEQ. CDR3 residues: CASSQDRGESPLHF. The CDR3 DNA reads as TGTGCCAGCAGCCAGGACAGGGGGGAATCACCCCTCCACTTT.